The entry below gives a single TCR beta chain sequence along with its context. What this receptor recognizes is not known. Base qualities are missing; no much larger clone stands one base away. This specimen belongs to a study of T cells after yellow fever vaccination (dated by TCRdb to the late 2010s). For context, the study as a whole: Libraries from fractions with low cell numbers were prepared with the SMART-Seq v4 Ultra Low Input RNA kit. The cohort comprised two healthy male donors, one aged 18 to 30 and one aged 30 to 40 years. To follow T-cell clones before and after primary and booster YFV17D yellow fever vaccination, bulk TCR alpha and beta repertoires were sequenced over time. Blood samples were taken at several timepoints before and after primary and secondary immunization, and bulk PBMC replicates and cell subsets were isolated. The research as a whole found: The secondary T-cell response was weaker than the primary response but faster, peaking on day 5 instead of day 15. The study included only a couple of donors, which limits how far the findings can be generalized. FACS-sorted repertoires could contain abundant contaminating clonotypes from the bulk population, so computational filtering was required. After the booster, most clones that had expanded after primary vaccination were detected again (approximately 97% of CD4 and around nine tenths of CD8), suggesting broad maintenance of memory. A small fraction of clonotypes showed up in both the CD4 and CD8 compartments, probably as a result of convergent recombination.

The sample's treatment or condition label, decoded: live attenuated yellow fever vaccine strain. PBMCs were isolated from peripheral blood using a standard Ficoll-Paque protocol. Dynabeads CD4 and CD8 positive selection kits were used to isolate CD4 and CD8 T-cell fractions. RNA was extracted with TriZol from bulk PBMCs, CD4 and CD8 fractions, and dextramer-positive and dextramer-negative fractions. Data came from an Illumina NovaSeq 6000. Synthesis of TCR cDNA relied on 5'RACE template switching, a step that introduced a universal primer site along with unique molecular identifiers. Priming of cDNA synthesis was performed from both the TCR alpha and TCR beta constant segments. Library amplification involved two PCR steps, and the second step added sample barcodes and sequencing adapters. Sequencing of the libraries was done on either Illumina HiSeq 2500 (2x100 bp) or NovaSeq (2x150 bp). Per the authors' processing: Reads were demultiplexed and collapsed into UMI consensus sequences with MIGEC, and V(D)J alignment was performed with MiXCR. Clonotypes responding to the vaccine were identified with edgeR on replicate PBMC samples, with the criteria of FDR below 0.01 and a log2 fold change above 5 up to day 15. Each bulk clonotype was labeled CD4 or CD8 based on which sequenced repertoire, CD4 or CD8, contained the clonotype at higher abundance. The public sequencing data were trimmed at Q25 with fastp and processed into clonotypes with MiXCR by TCRdb, which kept only in-frame beta chains. CDR3 protein duplicates are merged, each entry listing the most common genes and DNA. The V and J calls shown here were made by TCRdb, not taken from the authors' results. For this sample the table gives 100,000 to 150,000 distinct CDR3 sequences, of which roughly 8.2% were detected only once. The ten biggest clones cover about two fifths of the sample.

The CDR3 holds 14 amino acids from the cysteine to the phenylalanine. Solely the CDR3 DNA is kept, with 42 bases framed from the first base. V is trimmed back by 6 bases and J by 4 bases, and the junction contains 4 bases that no gene match accounts for. Sequenced here: CD8+ T cells sorted from PBMCs, sampled on the day of the yellow fever booster vaccination. The sequence links TRBV12-3 or TRBV12-4 to TRBJ2-3; 10 middle bases align to TRBD2. The sequence derives from a man between 18 and 35 years old who received the YFV17D yellow fever vaccine. The CDR3 region has the sequence CASSSGLAADTQYF. The DNA is TGTGCCAGCAGCTCCGGACTAGCGGCAGATACGCAGTATTTT.